This TCR beta chain stems from a study of post-analysis software for immune sequencing data. Study at large: Patients with relapsing-remitting, secondary progressive and progressive-relapsing multiple sclerosis courses were all represented. Whole-study results and caveats: Relative to controls, patients had a few TRBV segments at higher frequency, with TRBV5-6, TRBV5-1 and TRBV20-1 among these. Patients with multiple sclerosis recorded significantly lower normalized Chao1 diversity than controls, the study found.

Unique-molecular-identifier-tagged TCR beta cDNA libraries were used. The yield from approximately 1 to 10 million T cells was 500,000 or so cDNA molecules in total. Using its own MiXCR run on the PCR reads, TCRdb lists one record per CDR3 protein. The sample contains 800,000 to 950,000 distinct CDR3 sequences, around 53% of which appear only once. The germline V gene encodes CDR1 DFQATT and CDR2 SNEGSKA (reference sequence). The V and J ends lost 3 bases and 5 bases respectively, with 17 bases between them. The CDR3 spans 15 residues. This clonotype has just a few counts. Its antigen is unidentified. The sequenced material came from blood. This sequence joins TRBV20-1 and TRBJ1-5, with TRBD1 as a possible D gene (6 bases). The sequence was collected from a girl aged 5 to 17 with multiple sclerosis. CDR3 amino acids: CSASDRRQVYQPQHF. DNA for the CDR3: TGCAGTGCTAGTGACCGTCGACAGGTATATCAGCCCCAGCATTTT.